This T cell receptor (beta chain) is from a study of shared clonotypes between healthy human individuals. Study results and limitations: An expected dependence of interdonor clonotype sharing on sequencing depth was noted.

The CDR3 spans 15 residues. The germline V and J ends were trimmed by 4 bases and 4 bases, with 11 bases remaining between them. In germline, CDR1 is SGHTA, CDR2 FQGNSA. The protocol was immunoSEQ multiplex PCR, while the TCRdb copy is restricted to in-frame clones and leaves out a portion. The sample consists of about 960,000 clones, approximately 76% of them appearing once. Concerning this clone: Its antigen is still unknown.

The source is a man aged 18 to 29 in good health. The chain couples TRBV7-2 to TRBJ1-6, with D maybe TRBD1 (6 bases). Sequences were obtained from memory CD4+ T cells sorted from blood. Subset described: CD45RA-negative fraction. CDR3 region: CASSSYQGYNSPLHF. The CDR3 coding sequence is TGTGCCAGCAGCTCCTATCAGGGGTATAATTCACCCCTCCACTTT.